These 23 T cell receptor beta chains originate from one sample sequenced in a study of control samples from healthy donors and cancer patients (dated by TCRdb to between 2020 and 2021). Library prep was done by the immunoSEQ multiplex PCR assay. Entries here come from immuneACCESS through TCRdb and include only in-frame sequences with V and J called. Some clones fail to appear in such tables; in the studies checked, an unresolved V gene covers under half of the shortfall, and the cause of the remainder is unknown. This sample holds around 130,000 clones; around nine tenths were observed only once. The ten largest make up about an eighth of the sample. Sequences were obtained from blood. These receptor sequences come from a young man in good health.

For this clone: One end of the junction fails to match germline, which may point to a read error. The J gene is TRBJ2-5, the V gene TRBV6-6; no clear D. CDR1 is MNHNY, CDR2 SVGAGI, per germline (reference sequence). The CDR3 spans 13 residues. The CDR3 nucleotides read TGTGCCGAGTCCAGGCAGCTTAAAGAGGCCCAGTACTTC. This translates into CAESRQLKEAQYF.

The V call is TRBV6-6, the J call TRBJ2-7; maybe TRBD1 (6 bases). The V gene lost 4 bases and the J gene lost 4 bases, with 11 bases spanning the gap. The germline V gene has CDR1 MNHNY and CDR2 SVGAGI (reference sequence). The CDR3 sequence is 13 residues long. For the CDR3, the DNA is TGTGCCAGCAGTTTCTTACAGGGATACGAGCAGTACGTC. It translates to CASSFLQGYEQYV.

This clone was seen a handful of times. This chain connects TRBV30 to TRBJ2-7; TRBD2 matches at 10 bases. CDR1 is GTSNPN and CDR2 is SVGIG in the germline V gene (reference sequence). This CDR3 is 16 amino acids long. Unmatched junction bases numbered 8, after V lost 3 bases and J lost 0 bases. Here the CDR3 DNA reads TGTGCCTGGAGAGGTAGCGGGGGGTCAAACTCCTACGAGCAGTACGTC. It encodes CAWRGSGGSNSYEQYV.

The chain recombines TRBV10-1 with TRBJ2-2; D call uncertain. Germline V gene lookup returns CDR1 WNHNN and CDR2 SYGVQD (reference sequence). This CDR3 spans 13 amino acids. Trimming shortened V by 3 bases and J by 7 bases, and 9 bases separated the two germline ends. CDR3 region: CASSDYRNGELFF. The CDR3 nucleotides are TGCGCCAGCAGTGATTACAGAAACGGGGAGCTGTTTTTT.

This rearrangement joins TRBV6-6 to TRBJ1-4, with D uncertain. Trimming took 6 bases from V and 7 from J, leaving 15 bases between them. The germline CDR1 and CDR2 sequences are MNHNY and SVGAGI (reference sequence). The CDR3 is made up of 14 amino acids. The CDR3 region has the DNA TGTGCCAGCAGCCCCCGACGGGGTGGTGAAAAACTGTTTTTT. This translates into CASSPRRGGEKLFF.

This chain uses TRBV7-2 with TRBJ2-1; D remains unclear. The CDR3 totals 13 residues. Per the germline V gene, CDR1 is SGHTA and CDR2 is FQGNSA. V was pared by 1 base and J by 5 bases, with 6 bases between. In nucleotides, the CDR3 is TGTGCCAGCAGCTTAGGCGCCCACAATGAGCAGTTCTTC. Translated: CASSLGAHNEQFF.

The chain employs TRBV5-4 and TRBJ1-1; D might be TRBD1 (5 bases). The germline V and J ends were trimmed by 4 bases and 1 base, with 8 bases remaining between them. The germline CDR1 and CDR2 sequences are SGHNT and YYREEE (reference sequence). The CDR3 contains 13 residues. CDR3 DNA sequence: TGTGCCAGCAGCGCGGGGGGGAACACTGAAGCTTTCTTT. Translating gives CASSAGGNTEAFF.

The gene calls are TRBV7-3 and TRBJ2-3; D is ambiguous. CDR1 is SGHTA, CDR2 FQGTGA, per germline. Trimming removed 0 bases from V and 1 base from J, with 8 bases in between. The CDR3 is 15 amino acids. The CDR3 DNA reads TGTGCCAGCAGCTTAACTGGAATGGGCACAGATACGCAGTATTTT. This codes for CASSLTGMGTDTQYF.

This clone was seen a single time. The chain uses TRBV29-1 and TRBJ1-1; D not certain. With 7 bases removed from V and 1 base from J, the gap between germline ends came to 10 bases. Per germline, CDR1 SQVTM and CDR2 ANQGSEA. The CDR3 totals 12 residues. CDR3 sequence reads: CSGGSRNTEAFF. CDR3 nucleotide sequence: TGCAGCGGAGGGTCTAGGAACACTGAAGCTTTCTTT.

The chain has TRBV10-2 and TRBJ1-6; D not certain. Trimming pared 3 bases from V and 7 bases from J, leaving 10 bases between. In germline, CDR1 is WSHSY, CDR2 SAAADI. The CDR3 extends over 14 amino acids. CDR3 sequence reads: CASSDRTVNSPLHF. The CDR3 bases are TGCGCCAGCAGTGATCGAACAGTCAATTCACCCCTCCACTTT.

The rearrangement links TRBV7-2 to TRBJ2-7; D unresolved. CDR3 length: 11 amino acids. Trimming pared 5 bases from V and 5 bases from J, leaving 7 bases between. Germline values: CDR1 SGHTA, CDR2 FQGNSA. CDR3 residues: CASSRSHEQYF. The CDR3 DNA reads as TGTGCCAGCAGCAGATCCCACGAGCAGTACTTC.

The V gene is TRBV7-2, the J gene TRBJ1-6; TRBD1 is a possible D gene (5 bases). This CDR3 region has 15 residues. Looked up from germline, CDR1 is SGHTA and CDR2 is FQGNSA. Between the trimmed V and J ends, which lost 4 bases and 7 bases, there was a span of 14 bases. Here the CDR3 DNA reads TGTGCCAGCAGCTCTGGGACTACTGTAAATTCACCCCTCCACTTT. It is translated as CASSSGTTVNSPLHF.

The J gene is TRBJ1-4, the V gene TRBV11-2; 9 nucleotides agree with TRBD1. The V segment lost 5 bases and the J segment 7 bases; nucleotides outside the gene matches: 14. This CDR3 has 17 residues. Looked up from germline, CDR1 is SGHAT and CDR2 is FQNNGV. In DNA, the CDR3 is TGTGCCAGCAGCCCGGGACAGGGAGCGCGAGGGAGTGAAAAACTGTTTTTT. Its protein product is CASSPGQGARGSEKLFF.

This chain links TRBV6-5 with TRBJ1-2, with D tentatively TRBD1 (5 bases). V was clipped by 7 bases and J by 5 bases, with 11 bases between them. Per germline, CDR1 MNHEY and CDR2 SVGAGI. The CDR3 loop spans 12 amino acids. The CDR3 DNA reads as TGTGCCAGCATGGAGGGGTGGTATGGCTACACCTTC. Translating it yields CASMEGWYGYTF.

The rearrangement joins TRBV6-5 to TRBJ2-7; 8 nucleotides agree with TRBD1. This CDR3 has 12 amino acids. With V trimmed by 6 bases and J by 6 bases, 4 bases remained unmatched. The germline V gene has CDR1 MNHEY and CDR2 SVGAGI. CDR3 in DNA: TGTGCCAGCAGGGACACAGGGGGCGAGCAGTACGTC. Translation gives CASRDTGGEQYV.

This sequence joins TRBV10-3 and TRBJ1-2; no clear D gene. CDR1 ENHRY and CDR2 SYGVKD come from the germline V gene. Trimming left V 5 bases short and J 0 bases short, with 7 bases between. The CDR3 runs to 13 residues. The CDR3 here is CAISSGTNYGYTF. CDR3 bases: TGTGCCATCAGTTCTGGAACTAACTATGGCTACACCTTC.

The chain employs TRBV6-2 or TRBV6-3 and TRBJ2-3; no clear D. CDR1 and CDR2 from the germline V gene are MNHEY and SVGEGT. Trimming stripped 0 bases from V and 4 bases from J, with 11 bases between. The CDR3 spans 15 residues. CDR3 region: CASSYSSGLPDTQYF. Here the CDR3 DNA reads TGTGCCAGCAGTTACTCCTCGGGTTTACCAGATACGCAGTATTTT.

V usage is TRBV19 and J usage is TRBJ2-1; D possibly corresponds to TRBD2 (6 bases). Looked up from germline, CDR1 is LNHDA and CDR2 is SQIVND (reference sequence). The CDR3 contains 17 residues. V lost 3 bases to trimming and J lost 7 bases, with 22 bases between them. This chain's CDR3 is CASSMSQTGTVGNEQFF. CDR3 in DNA: TGTGCCAGTAGTATGTCTCAGACCGGGACTGTGGGGAATGAGCAGTTCTTC.

This rearrangement joins TRBV2 to TRBJ1-3, with D possibly being TRBD1 (5 bases). This CDR3 has 14 amino acids. The germline V gene encodes CDR1 SNHLY and CDR2 FYNNEI. The V gene lost 7 bases and the J gene lost 1 base, with 11 bases spanning the gap. Here the CDR3 DNA reads TGTGCCAGCATAACAGGCCATTCTGGAAACACCATATATTTT. Its protein is CASITGHSGNTIYF.

The V call is TRBV19, the J call TRBJ2-5; 8 bases align to TRBD2. Germline CDR1 is LNHDA and CDR2 is SQIVND (reference sequence). The CDR3 covers 17 residues. The J segment lost 4 bases and the V segment lost 8 bases, leaving 18 bases of the junction unmatched. CDR3 region: CASRGLGTRGFGETQYF. Written as DNA, the CDR3 is TGTGCCAGTCGCGGGTTGGGGACTAGGGGGTTTGGAGAGACCCAGTACTTC.

The genes are TRBV6-5 and TRBJ1-1; no clear D. The V gene's germline CDR1 is MNHEY and CDR2 SVGAGI. Trimming shortened V by 8 bases and J by 0 bases, and 13 bases separated the two germline ends. The CDR3 covers 14 residues. This chain's CDR3 is CASCEEPMNTEAFF. The CDR3 DNA follows: TGTGCCAGCTGCGAGGAGCCCATGAACACTGAAGCTTTCTTT.

The rearrangement joins TRBV30 to TRBJ1-5, with D hard to call. This CDR3 contains 14 residues. The V end lost 3 bases, the J end lost 6 bases, and 15 bases lay between the germline ends. Germline CDR1 reads GTSNPN; CDR2 reads SVGIG (reference sequence). CDR3 amino acids: CAWSVNGGSQPQHF. CDR3 in DNA: TGTGCCTGGAGCGTAAATGGAGGGAGTCAGCCCCAGCATTTT.

The chain has TRBV6-5 and TRBJ1-1; TRBD1 matches 7 bases. From germline, CDR1 is MNHEY and CDR2 SVGAGI. The ends lost 7 bases at V and 5 bases at J; junction bases unmatched: 10. CDR3 length: 14 residues. The CDR3 DNA sequence: TGTGCCAGCACCATGACAGGGAGGAGGACTGAAGCTTTCTTT. This sequence encodes CASTMTGRRTEAFF.